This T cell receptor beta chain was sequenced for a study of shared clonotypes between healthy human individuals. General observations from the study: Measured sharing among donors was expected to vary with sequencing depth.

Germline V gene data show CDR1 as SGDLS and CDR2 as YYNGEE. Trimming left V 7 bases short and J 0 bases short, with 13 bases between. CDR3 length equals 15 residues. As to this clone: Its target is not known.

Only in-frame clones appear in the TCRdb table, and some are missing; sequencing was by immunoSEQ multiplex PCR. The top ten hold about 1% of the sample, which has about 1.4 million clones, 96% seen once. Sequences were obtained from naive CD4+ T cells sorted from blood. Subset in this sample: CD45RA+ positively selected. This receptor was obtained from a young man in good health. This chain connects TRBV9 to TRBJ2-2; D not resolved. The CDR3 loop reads CASGSTDPNTGELFF. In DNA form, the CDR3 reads TGTGCCAGCGGATCGACTGACCCGAACACCGGGGAGCTGTTTTTT. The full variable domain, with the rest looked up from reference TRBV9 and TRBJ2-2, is DSGVTQTPKHLITATGQRVTLRCSPRSGDLSVYWYQQSLDQGLQFLIQYYNGEERAKGNILERFSAQQFPDLHSELNLSSLELGDSALYFCASGSTDPNTGELFFGEGSRLTVL.